The rows below give T cell receptor beta chains drawn from one sample of a study of blood T cell repertoires in COVID-19. Produced via immunoSEQ multiplex PCR; TCRdb's table is partial and in-frame only. The sample has about 500,000 clones, approximately 91% seen once. Sequenced material: peripheral blood. Every receptor here comes from a woman aged 50 to 60 with COVID-19, enrolled during active disease. Both conserved end residues are part of each CDR3. The D gene is left open where the match is weak. Not every row has a clone size; where given, it reads once, few, many or a size class.

>NA|NA|TRBJ1-2|TRBV4-1
TGCGCCAGCAGCCAAGGAGAGAAAACCTACTATGGCTACACCTTC
CASSQGEKTYYGYTF
>NA|NA|TRBJ1-6|TRBV27
TGTGCCACCACGAGGGGACTGGGTAATTCACCCCTCCACTTT
CATTRGLGNSPLHF
>NA|TRBD2|TRBJ2-3|TRBV6-2/TRBV6-3
TGTGCCAGCAGTCACACACCGGGACTAGCGGCCCATTATAGTAGGGCAGATACGCAGTATTTT
CASSHTPGLAAHYSRADTQYF
>NA|NA|TRBJ2-3|TRBV7-3
TGTGCCAGCAGAGCGGCCGTGAGGGCGACGCAGTATTTT
CASRAAVRATQYF
>NA|TRBD1|TRBJ1-2|TRBV28
TGTGCCAGCAGTCCGGACAGGACATATGGCTACACCTTC
CASSPDRTYGYTF
>NA|NA|TRBJ1-1|TRBV6-1
TGTGCCAGCAGTGACGCTGGCACCCAGAACACTGAAGCTTTCTTT
CASSDAGTQNTEAFF
>NA|TRBD2|TRBJ2-1|TRBV2
TGTGCCAGCAAGACTAGCGGGGGGCAGAGCTCCTACAATGAGCAGTTCTTC
CASKTSGGQSSYNEQFF
>NA|TRBD1|TRBJ2-7|TRBV19
TGTGCCAGTAGTCCCCCCGCGACAGGGAAGAACGAGCAGTACTTC
CASSPPATGKNEQYF
>NA|NA|TRBJ1-3|TRBV9
TGTGCCAGCAGCGTAGGACGGGCAGGGTTTGGAAACACCATATATTTT
CASSVGRAGFGNTIYF
>NA|TRBD1|TRBJ1-5|TRBV25-1
TGTGCCAGCAACTCCGCGACAGGGGAGCAGCCCCAGCATTTT
CASNSATGEQPQHF
>NA|NA|TRBJ1-2|TRBV29-1
TGCAGCGTCGACGGAGTTTATGGCTACACCTTC
CSVDGVYGYTF
>NA|TRBD2|TRBJ2-7|TRBV7-2
TGTGCCAGCAGCTTAAAAGTCGGCGGGACTAGCGGGGCCTACGAGCAGTACTTC
CASSLKVGGTSGAYEQYF
>NA|NA|TRBJ1-1|TRBV29-1
TGCAGCGTTGGAGACTTTGAAGCTTTCTTT
CSVGDFEAFF
>NA|NA|TRBJ2-5|TRBV18
TGTGCCAGCTCACCTGTAGGGGTCGTTCAAGAGACCCAGTACTTC
CASSPVGVVQETQYF
>NA|NA|TRBJ1-6|TRBV28
TGTGCCAGCACTATACGCCGGGACACTTATTCACCCCTCCACTTT
CASTIRRDTYSPLHF
>NA|TRBD1|TRBJ2-7|TRBV10-3
TGTGCCATCAGTGAGCCGGCCAAACGGACAGGGCCCTACGAGCAGTACTTC
CAISEPAKRTGPYEQYF
>NA|NA|TRBJ1-3|TRBV18
TGTGCCACCCAACAGACCAGGGCCCAAACTTCTGGAAACACCATATATTTT
CATQQTRAQTSGNTIYF
>NA|NA|TRBJ1-2|TRBV9
TGTGCCACCTCGGGGGGGACGGGACCTAACTATGGCTACACCTTC
CATSGGTGPNYGYTF
>NA|NA|TRBJ2-7|TRBV6-4
TGTGCCAGCAGGGGGGGGCCGGTGGACTACGAGCAGTACTTC
CASRGGPVDYEQYF
>NA|NA|TRBJ1-1|TRBV5-1
TGCGCCAGCAGCAAAGGGGGGGGGCCAAACACTGAAGCTTTCTTT
CASSKGGGPNTEAFF
>NA|TRBD1|TRBJ1-2|TRBV30
TGTGCCTGGATCATCGGACAGGGTCGTTACTATGGCTACACCTTC
CAWIIGQGRYYGYTF
>NA|TRBD1|TRBJ2-7|TRBV27
TGTGCCAGCAGTTACAGGGGCTCCTACGAGCAGTACTTC
CASSYRGSYEQYF
>once|TRBD2|TRBJ2-1|TRBV11-2
TGTGCCAGCAGCTTAGATATAGGGACTATTTACGATGAGCAGTTCTTC
CASSLDIGTIYDEQFF
>NA|NA|TRBJ2-3|TRBV5-1
TGCGCCAGCAGCCCCTCACGATTCACTAGTCTAGAAATTCGCACGCAGTATTTT
CASSPSRFTSLEIRTQYF
>NA|NA|TRBJ1-3|TRBV20-1
TGCAGTGCTAGTTCGGCAGGGACTGCCGGAAACACCATATATTTT
CSASSAGTAGNTIYF
>NA|NA|TRBJ2-1|TRBV9
TGTGCCAGCAGCACAGACAGTTACTACAATGAGCAGTTCTTC
CASSTDSYYNEQFF
>NA|NA|TRBJ1-2|TRBV7-2
TGTGCCAGCAGCTTAGAGCCAGGCTACTATGGCTACACCTTC
CASSLEPGYYGYTF
>NA|TRBD1|TRBJ2-1|TRBV6-5
TGTGCCAGCACTTACAGGGACAGGGTATACAATGAGCAGTTCTTC
CASTYRDRVYNEQFF
>NA|NA|TRBJ1-3|TRBV2
TGTGCCAGCAGCCCAAGCGGGAGGTCCATCGGAAACACCATATATTTT
CASSPSGRSIGNTIYF
>NA|TRBD1|TRBJ2-2|TRBV6-5
TGTGCCAGCACCTACAGGGGTGACACCGGGGAGCTGTTTTTT
CASTYRGDTGELFF
>once|NA|TRBJ1-5|TRBV9
TGTGCCAGCAGCGCCGGGACACCCAATCAGCCCCAGCATTTT
CASSAGTPNQPQHF
>NA|NA|TRBJ2-2|TRBV3-1/TRBV3-2
TGTGCCAGCAGCCAAGCTCTCCCCGGACTGAACACCGGGGAGCTGTTTTTT
CASSQALPGLNTGELFF
>once|NA|TRBJ2-3|TRBV29-1
TGCAGCGTCGCACAGGGTATCACAGATACGCAGTATTTT
CSVAQGITDTQYF
>NA|NA|TRBJ1-1|TRBV2
TGTGCCAGCAGGCCCAGGAGGGAGACTGAAGCTTTCTTT
CASRPRRETEAFF
>NA|NA|TRBJ1-1|TRBV2
TGTGCCAGCTCGGAGCAGGGGTCCATGAACACTGAAGCTTTCTTT
CASSEQGSMNTEAFF
>few|TRBD1|TRBJ1-4|TRBV7-9
TGTGCCAGCAGTCCCGACAGGGCTAATGAAAAACTGTTTTTT
CASSPDRANEKLFF
>NA|NA|TRBJ2-7|TRBV2
TGTGCCAGCAGAGAGTCCTACGAGCAGTACTTC
CASRESYEQYF
>NA|TRBD2|TRBJ2-1|TRBV4-2
TGTGCCAGCAGCCAAGCACGGTACCAGCGGGGGGTAGAGCAGTTCTTC
CASSQARYQRGVEQFF
>NA|NA|TRBJ2-3|TRBV6-5
TGTGCCAGCAGTTCAGAGGAAGATACGCAGTATTTT
CASSSEEDTQYF
>NA|TRBD1|TRBJ1-1|TRBV2
TGTGCCAGCAGTACCCCTACAGGGGAGAACACTGAAGCTTTCTTT
CASSTPTGENTEAFF
>NA|TRBD1|TRBJ2-5|TRBV5-1
TGCGCCAGCAGCTTTTGGACAGGGGCGGGAGAGACCCAGTACTTC
CASSFWTGAGETQYF
>NA|TRBD1|TRBJ2-7|TRBV28
TGTGCCAGCAGTTTTGACTCAGGGGGTGGGGAGCAGTACTTC
CASSFDSGGGEQYF
>NA|NA|TRBJ1-1|TRBV7-8
TGTGCCAGCAGCGGTCAACAGGTAATCACTGAAGCTTTCTTT
CASSGQQVITEAFF
>NA|NA|TRBJ2-2|TRBV5-1
TGCGCCAGCAGCTCGGGACAAACGAACACCGGGGAGCTGTTTTTT
CASSSGQTNTGELFF
>NA|TRBD1|TRBJ1-1|TRBV10-1
TGCGCCAGCAGTGAGTCGACAGGGAGAACTGAAGCTTTCTTT
CASSESTGRTEAFF
>NA|TRBD1|TRBJ2-7|TRBV6-1
TGTGCCAGCAGTGAAACCGGGACAGGAGAATACGAGCAGTACTTC
CASSETGTGEYEQYF
>NA|NA|TRBJ2-3|TRBV3-1/TRBV3-2
TGTGCCAGCAGCCAAAGGTCGTGGACTGCAACCACAGATACGCAGTATTTT
CASSQRSWTATTDTQYF
>NA|NA|TRBJ2-1|TRBV15
TGTGCCACCAGCAGGGGCGGGAATGGCAATGAGCAGTTCTTC
CATSRGGNGNEQFF
>NA|NA|TRBJ1-1|TRBV3-1/TRBV3-2
TGTGCCAGCAGCCCACAGGGTTCTGAAGCTTTCTTT
CASSPQGSEAFF
>NA|TRBD1|TRBJ2-5|TRBV24-1
TGTGCCCCACGGGACAGGGCTTACTTC
CAPRDRAYF
>NA|NA|TRBJ1-5|TRBV2
TGTGCCAGCAGTAAGGAGGGTAGCAATCAGCCCCAGCATTTT
CASSKEGSNQPQHF
>NA|TRBD1|TRBJ2-2|TRBV11-2
TGTGCCAGCAGCCGCAGGGGGTCGAACACCGGGGAGCTGTTTTTT
CASSRRGSNTGELFF
>NA|NA|TRBJ1-1|TRBV9
TGTGCCAGCAGCGTAGCGGGAAGGGCTGAAGCTTTCTTT
CASSVAGRAEAFF